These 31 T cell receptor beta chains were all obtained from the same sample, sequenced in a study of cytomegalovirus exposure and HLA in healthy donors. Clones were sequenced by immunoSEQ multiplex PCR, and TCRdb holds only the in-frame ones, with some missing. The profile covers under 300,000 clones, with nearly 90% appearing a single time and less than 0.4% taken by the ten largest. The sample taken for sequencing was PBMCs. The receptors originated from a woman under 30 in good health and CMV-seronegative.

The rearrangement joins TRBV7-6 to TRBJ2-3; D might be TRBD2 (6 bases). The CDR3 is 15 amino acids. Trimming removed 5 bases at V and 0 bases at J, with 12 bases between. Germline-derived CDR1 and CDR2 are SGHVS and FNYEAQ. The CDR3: CASSPLGGSTDTQYF. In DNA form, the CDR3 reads TGTGCCAGCAGCCCCCTCGGAGGGAGCACAGATACGCAGTATTTT.

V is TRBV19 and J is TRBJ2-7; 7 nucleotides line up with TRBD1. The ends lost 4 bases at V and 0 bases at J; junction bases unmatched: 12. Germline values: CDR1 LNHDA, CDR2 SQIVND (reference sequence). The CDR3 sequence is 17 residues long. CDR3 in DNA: TGTGCCAGTAGTAACCCCCCCGGGACAGAGAGCTCCTACGAGCAGTACTTC. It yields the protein CASSNPPGTESSYEQYF.

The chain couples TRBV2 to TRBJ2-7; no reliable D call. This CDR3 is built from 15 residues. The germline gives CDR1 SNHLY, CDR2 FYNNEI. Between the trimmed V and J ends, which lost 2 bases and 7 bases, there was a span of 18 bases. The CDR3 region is CASSEYGVSVGEQYV. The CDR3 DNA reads TGTGCCAGCAGTGAATATGGGGTTTCGGTGGGAGAGCAGTACGTC.

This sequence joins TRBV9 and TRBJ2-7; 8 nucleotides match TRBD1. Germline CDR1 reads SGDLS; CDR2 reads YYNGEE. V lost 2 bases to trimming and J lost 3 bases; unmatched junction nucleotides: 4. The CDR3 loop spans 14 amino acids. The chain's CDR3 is CASSVADRDYEQYV. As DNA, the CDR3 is TGTGCCAGCAGCGTTGCGGACAGGGACTACGAGCAGTACGTC.

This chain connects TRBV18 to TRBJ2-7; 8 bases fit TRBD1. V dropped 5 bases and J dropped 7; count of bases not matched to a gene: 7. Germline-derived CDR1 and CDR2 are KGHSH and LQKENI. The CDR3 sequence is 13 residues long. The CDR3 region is CASSADREGEQYF. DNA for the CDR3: TGTGCCAGCTCAGCGGACAGGGAAGGGGAGCAGTACTTC.

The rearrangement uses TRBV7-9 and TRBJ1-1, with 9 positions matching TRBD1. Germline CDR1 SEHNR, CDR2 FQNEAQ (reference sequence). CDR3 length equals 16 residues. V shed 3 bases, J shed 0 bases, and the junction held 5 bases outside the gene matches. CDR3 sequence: CASSFGTGPMNTEAFF. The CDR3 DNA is TGTGCCAGCAGCTTTGGGACAGGGCCCATGAACACTGAAGCTTTCTTT.

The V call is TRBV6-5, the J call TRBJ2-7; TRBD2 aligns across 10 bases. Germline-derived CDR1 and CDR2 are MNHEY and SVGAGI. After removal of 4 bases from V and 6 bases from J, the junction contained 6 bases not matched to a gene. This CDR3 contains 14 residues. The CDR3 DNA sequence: TGTGCCAGCAGTTCCCCGGGACTAGCGATCGAGCAGTACTTC. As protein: CASSSPGLAIEQYF.

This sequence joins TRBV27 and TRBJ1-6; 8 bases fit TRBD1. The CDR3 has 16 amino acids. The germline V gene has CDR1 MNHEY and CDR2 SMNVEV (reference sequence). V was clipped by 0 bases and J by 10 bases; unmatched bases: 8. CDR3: CASSLSSGGAYSPLHF. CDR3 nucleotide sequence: TGTGCCAGCAGTTTATCATCAGGGGGCGCATACTCACCCCTCCACTTT.

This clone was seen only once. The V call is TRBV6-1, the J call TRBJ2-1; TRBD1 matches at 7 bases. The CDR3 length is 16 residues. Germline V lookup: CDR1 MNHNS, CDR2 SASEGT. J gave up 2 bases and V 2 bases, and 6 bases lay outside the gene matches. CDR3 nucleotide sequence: TGTGCCAGCAGTGAATATCGACAGGGACCCTACAATGAGCAGTTCTTC. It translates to CASSEYRQGPYNEQFF.

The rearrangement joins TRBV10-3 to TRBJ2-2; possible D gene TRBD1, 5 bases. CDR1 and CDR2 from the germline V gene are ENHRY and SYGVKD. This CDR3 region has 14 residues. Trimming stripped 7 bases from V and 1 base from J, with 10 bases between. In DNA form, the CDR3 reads TGTGCCATCACCGGACACCAGAACACCGGGGAGCTGTTTTTT. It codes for CAITGHQNTGELFF.

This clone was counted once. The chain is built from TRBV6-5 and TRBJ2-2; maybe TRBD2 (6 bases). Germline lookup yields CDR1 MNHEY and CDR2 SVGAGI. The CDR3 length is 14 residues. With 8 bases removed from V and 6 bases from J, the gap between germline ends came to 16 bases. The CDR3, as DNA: TGTGCCAGCGCGGGACTTCTCAGTCCCGGGGAGCTGTTTTTT. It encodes CASAGLLSPGELFF.

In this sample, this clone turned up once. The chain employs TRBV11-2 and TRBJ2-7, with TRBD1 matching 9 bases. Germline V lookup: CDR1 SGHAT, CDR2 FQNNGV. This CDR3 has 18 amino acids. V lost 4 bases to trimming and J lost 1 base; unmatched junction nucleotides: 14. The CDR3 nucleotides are TGTGCCAGCAGCTCTTTCTCCGGGACAGGGTGGGTATCCTACGAGCAGTACTTC. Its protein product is CASSSFSGTGWVSYEQYF. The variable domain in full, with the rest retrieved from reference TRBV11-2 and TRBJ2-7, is EAGVAQSPRYKIIEKRQSVAFWCNPISGHATLYWYQQILGQGPKLLIQFQNNGVVDDSQLPKDRFSAERLKGVDSTLKIQPAKLEDSAVYLCASSSFSGTGWVSYEQYFGPGTRLTVT.

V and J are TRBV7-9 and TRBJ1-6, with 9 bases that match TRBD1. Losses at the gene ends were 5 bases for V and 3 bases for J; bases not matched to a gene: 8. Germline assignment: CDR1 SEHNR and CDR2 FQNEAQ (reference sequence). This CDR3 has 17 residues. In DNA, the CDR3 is TGTGCCAGCAGCCAAGGACAGGGGACCATCTATAATTCACCCCTCCACTTT. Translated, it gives CASSQGQGTIYNSPLHF.

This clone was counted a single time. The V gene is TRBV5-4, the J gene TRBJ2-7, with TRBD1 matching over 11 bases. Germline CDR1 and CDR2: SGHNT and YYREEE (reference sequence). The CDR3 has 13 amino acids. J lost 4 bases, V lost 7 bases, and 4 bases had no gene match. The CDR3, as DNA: TGTGCCAGCCAGGACAGGGGGCAGTACGAGCAGTACGTC. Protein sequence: CASQDRGQYEQYV.

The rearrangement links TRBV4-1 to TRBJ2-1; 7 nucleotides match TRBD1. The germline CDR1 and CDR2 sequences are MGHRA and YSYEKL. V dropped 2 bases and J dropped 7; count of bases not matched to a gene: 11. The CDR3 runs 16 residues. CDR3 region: CASSQLTGQAWNEQFF. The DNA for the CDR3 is TGCGCCAGCAGCCAATTGACAGGGCAAGCATGGAATGAGCAGTTCTTC.

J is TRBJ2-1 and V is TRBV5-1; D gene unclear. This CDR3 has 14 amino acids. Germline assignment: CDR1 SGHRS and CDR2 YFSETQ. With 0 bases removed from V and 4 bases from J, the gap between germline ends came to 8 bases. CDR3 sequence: CASSLGLEYNEQFF. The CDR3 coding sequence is TGCGCCAGCAGCTTGGGACTTGAGTACAATGAGCAGTTCTTC.

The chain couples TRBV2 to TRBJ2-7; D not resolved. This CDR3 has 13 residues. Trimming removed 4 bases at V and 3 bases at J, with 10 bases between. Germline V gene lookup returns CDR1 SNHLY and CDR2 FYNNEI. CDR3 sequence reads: CASSVGRYYEQYF. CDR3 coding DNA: TGTGCCAGCAGTGTGGGCAGATACTACGAGCAGTACTTC.

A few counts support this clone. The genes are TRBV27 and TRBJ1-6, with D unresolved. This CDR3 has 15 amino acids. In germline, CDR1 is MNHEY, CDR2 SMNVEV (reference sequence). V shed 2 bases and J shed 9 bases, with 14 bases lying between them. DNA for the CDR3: TGTGCCAGCAGTTTAGTCCCGACCCGCGGTTCACCCCTCCACTTT. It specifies CASSLVPTRGSPLHF.

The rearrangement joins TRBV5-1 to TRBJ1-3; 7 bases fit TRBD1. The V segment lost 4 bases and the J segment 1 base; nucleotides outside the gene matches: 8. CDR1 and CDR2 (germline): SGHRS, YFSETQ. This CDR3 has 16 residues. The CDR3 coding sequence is TGCGCCAGCAGCCCAGGACAGGAGACGTCTGGAAACACCATATATTTT. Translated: CASSPGQETSGNTIYF.

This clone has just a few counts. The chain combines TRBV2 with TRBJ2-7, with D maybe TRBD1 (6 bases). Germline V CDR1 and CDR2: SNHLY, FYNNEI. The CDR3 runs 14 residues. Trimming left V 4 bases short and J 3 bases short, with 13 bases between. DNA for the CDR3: TGTGCCAGCAGTGGTTCCAGGGGAATCTACGAGCAGTACTTC. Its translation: CASSGSRGIYEQYF. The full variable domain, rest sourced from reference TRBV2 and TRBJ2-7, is EPEVTQTPSHQVTQMGQEVILRCVPISNHLYFYWYRQILGQKVEFLVSFYNNEISEKSEIFDDQFSVERPDGSNFTLKIRSTKLEDSAMYFCASSGSRGIYEQYFGPGTRLTVT.

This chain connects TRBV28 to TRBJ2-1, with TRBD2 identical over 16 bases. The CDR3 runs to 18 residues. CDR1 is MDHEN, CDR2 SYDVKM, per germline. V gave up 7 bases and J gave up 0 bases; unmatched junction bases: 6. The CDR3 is CASTPGLAGGSSYNEQFF. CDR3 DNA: TGTGCCAGCACGCCGGGACTAGCGGGGGGGAGCTCCTACAATGAGCAGTTCTTC.

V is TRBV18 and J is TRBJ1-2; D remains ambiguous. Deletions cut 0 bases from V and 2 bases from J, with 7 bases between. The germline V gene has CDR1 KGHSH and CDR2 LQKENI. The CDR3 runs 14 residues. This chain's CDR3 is CASSPPSGNYGYTF. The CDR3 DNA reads TGTGCCAGCTCACCACCCTCGGGGAACTATGGCTACACCTTC.

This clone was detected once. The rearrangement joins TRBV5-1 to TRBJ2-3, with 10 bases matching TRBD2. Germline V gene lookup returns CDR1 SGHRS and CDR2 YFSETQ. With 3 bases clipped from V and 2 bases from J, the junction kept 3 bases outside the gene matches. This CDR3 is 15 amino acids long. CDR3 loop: CASSSSGGTTDTQYF. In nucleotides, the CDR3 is TGCGCCAGCAGCTCTAGCGGGGGTACCACAGATACGCAGTATTTT.

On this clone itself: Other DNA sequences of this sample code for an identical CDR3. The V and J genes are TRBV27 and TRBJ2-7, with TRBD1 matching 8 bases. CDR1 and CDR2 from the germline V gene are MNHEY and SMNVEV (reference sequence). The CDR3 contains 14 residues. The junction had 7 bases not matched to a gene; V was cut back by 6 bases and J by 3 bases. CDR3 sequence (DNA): TGTGCCAGCAGCCTGGACAGGGCCGGCTACGAGCAGTACTTC. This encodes CASSLDRAGYEQYF.

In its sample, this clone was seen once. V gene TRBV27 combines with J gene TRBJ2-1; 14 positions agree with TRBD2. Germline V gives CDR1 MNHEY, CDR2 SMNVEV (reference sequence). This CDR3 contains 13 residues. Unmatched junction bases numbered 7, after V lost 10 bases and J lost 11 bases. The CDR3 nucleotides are TGTGCCACCCTCGGACTAGCGGGGGGTCAGCAGTTCTTC. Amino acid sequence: CATLGLAGGQQFF.

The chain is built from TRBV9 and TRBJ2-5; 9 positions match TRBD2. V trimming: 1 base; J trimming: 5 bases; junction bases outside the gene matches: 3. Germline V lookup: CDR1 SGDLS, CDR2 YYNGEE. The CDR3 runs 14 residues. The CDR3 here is CASSVWREGETQYF. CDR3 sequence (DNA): TGTGCCAGCAGCGTATGGCGGGAGGGGGAGACCCAGTACTTC.

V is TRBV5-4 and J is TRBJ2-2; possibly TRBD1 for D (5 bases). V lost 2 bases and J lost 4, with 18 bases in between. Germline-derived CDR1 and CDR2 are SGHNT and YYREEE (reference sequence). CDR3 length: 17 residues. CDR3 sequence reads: CASSLAGIKTSTGELFF. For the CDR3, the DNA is TGTGCCAGCAGCTTAGCAGGGATCAAGACTTCCACCGGGGAGCTGTTTTTT. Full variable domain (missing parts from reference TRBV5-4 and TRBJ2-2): ETGVTQSPTHLIKTRGQQVTLRCSSQSGHNTVSWYQQALGQGPQFIFQYYREEENGRGNFPPRFSGLQFPNYSSELNVNALELDDSALYLCASSLAGIKTSTGELFFGEGSRLTVL.

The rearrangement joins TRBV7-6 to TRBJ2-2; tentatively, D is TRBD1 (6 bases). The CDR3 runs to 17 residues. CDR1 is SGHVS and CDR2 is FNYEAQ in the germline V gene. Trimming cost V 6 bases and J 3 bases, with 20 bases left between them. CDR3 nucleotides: TGTGCCAGCAGTCTCCTCACCGGGCCAGGGGACACCGGGGAGCTGTTTTTT. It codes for CASSLLTGPGDTGELFF.

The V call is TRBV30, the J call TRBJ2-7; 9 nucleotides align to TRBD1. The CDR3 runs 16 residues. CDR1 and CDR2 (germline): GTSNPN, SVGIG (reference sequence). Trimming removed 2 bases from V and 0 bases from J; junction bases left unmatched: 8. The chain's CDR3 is CAWSMGQGFLSYEQYF. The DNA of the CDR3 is TGTGCCTGGAGTATGGGACAGGGCTTCCTCTCCTACGAGCAGTACTTC.

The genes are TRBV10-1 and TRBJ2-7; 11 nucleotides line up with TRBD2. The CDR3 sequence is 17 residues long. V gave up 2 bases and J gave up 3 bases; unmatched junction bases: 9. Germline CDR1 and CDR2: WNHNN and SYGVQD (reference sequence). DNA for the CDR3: TGCGCCAGCAGTGAGGACACGCTAGCGGGGGGCCACTACGAGCAGTACTTC. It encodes CASSEDTLAGGHYEQYF.

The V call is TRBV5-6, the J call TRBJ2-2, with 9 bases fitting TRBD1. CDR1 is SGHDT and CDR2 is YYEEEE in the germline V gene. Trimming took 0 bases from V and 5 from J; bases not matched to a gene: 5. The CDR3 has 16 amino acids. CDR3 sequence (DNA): TGTGCCAGCAGCTTGGTTGGGACAGGGAGGACCGGGGAGCTGTTTTTT. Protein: CASSLVGTGRTGELFF.